This T cell receptor (beta chain) was observed in a study of blood T cell repertoires in COVID-19. As for the study in general: Acute-phase and convalescent COVID-19 samples originated in the United States, Italy and Spain. The cDNA or gDNA used as material had been derived from T cells, B-cell-depleted T cells, or PBMCs.

V was trimmed by 8 bases and J by 7 bases, leaving 15 bases between them. Per the germline V gene, CDR1 is WSHSY and CDR2 is SAAADI. CDR3 length: 13 residues. Profiled with immunoSEQ multiplex PCR; TCRdb holds only in-frame clones, not every one. This table holds roughly 95,000 clones, 90% to 95% found once. Sequenced input: peripheral blood. The receptor comes from a woman between 50 and 59 years old in a cohort sampled during active COVID-19. This rearrangement joins TRBV10-2 to TRBJ2-4, with D tentatively TRBD2 (6 bases). The CDR3 DNA reads as TGCGCCAGCGGAGGGGTCCCAGGGAACATTCAGTACTTC. It yields the protein CASGGVPGNIQYF.